Presented here are 19 T cell receptor beta chains from one specimen sequenced in a study of identical twins. TCRdb passed the 5' RACE reads through MiXCR, listing each CDR3 protein once. Of 1.5 million to 2 million distinct CDR3 sequences listed, around 33% are singletons. The sample comprised cord blood. Receptor source: a newborn girl in good health.

V usage is TRBV12-3 or TRBV12-4 and J usage is TRBJ2-3; 10 nucleotides match TRBD2. The CDR3 extends over 14 amino acids. Unmatched junction bases numbered 10, after V lost 8 bases and J lost 8 bases. The CDR3 sequence is CASGGAGGIGTQYF. In DNA, the CDR3 is TGTGCCAGCGGTGGAGCGGGAGGGATAGGTACGCAGTATTTT.

The chain joins TRBV10-3 to TRBJ1-1, with D unresolved. The CDR3 sequence is 13 residues long. CDR1 is ENHRY and CDR2 is SYGVKD in the germline V gene. The V end was cut by 7 bases, the J end by 1 base, with 10 bases between. The DNA of the CDR3 is TGTGCCATCAAAGGATTGGGGAACACTGAAGCTTTCTTT. Translated: CAIKGLGNTEAFF.

The chain combines TRBV27 with TRBJ1-2, with D tentatively TRBD1 (6 bases). The CDR3 runs to 16 residues. Deletions cut 2 bases from V and 2 bases from J, with 15 bases between. Germline lookup yields CDR1 MNHEY and CDR2 SMNVEV (reference sequence). The CDR3 loop reads CASSLRDNGGNYGYTF. In nucleotides, the CDR3 is TGTGCCAGCAGTTTAAGGGACAACGGGGGGAACTATGGCTACACCTTC.

The sample holds a few counts of this clonotype. The rearrangement joins TRBV4-2 to TRBJ2-3; 13 bases match TRBD2. The V gene's germline CDR1 is LGHNA and CDR2 YNFKEQ. This CDR3 spans 18 amino acids. V gave up 5 bases and J gave up 2 bases; unmatched junction bases: 10. CDR3 sequence reads: CASSVPGTSGTNTDTQYF. The CDR3 DNA follows: TGTGCCAGCAGCGTCCCCGGGACTAGCGGGACGAACACAGATACGCAGTATTTT.

The chain carries TRBV5-5 and TRBJ1-5; possibly TRBD1 for D (6 bases). The germline V gene has CDR1 SGHKS and CDR2 YYEKEE (reference sequence). This CDR3 region has 16 residues. Trimming shortened V by 3 bases and J by 7 bases, and 20 bases separated the two germline ends. The CDR3 loop reads CASSWTSGGVGQPQHF. CDR3 coding DNA: TGTGCCAGCAGCTGGACCTCCGGGGGCGTGGGGCAGCCCCAGCATTTT. The variable domain in full, with the rest retrieved from reference TRBV5-5 and TRBJ1-5, is DAGVTQSPTHLIKTRGQQVTLRCSPISGHKSVSWYQQVLGQGPQFIFQYYEKEERGRGNFPDRFSARQFPNYSSELNVNALLLGDSALYLCASSWTSGGVGQPQHFGDGTRLSIL.

This clonotype was counted a few times. The chain's CDR3 is CASSYQAGTYEQYF. The DNA for the CDR3 is TGTGCCAGCAGTTACCAGGCAGGAACCTACGAGCAGTACTTC. The gene calls are TRBV6-5 and TRBJ2-7; D remains ambiguous. Germline V gene data show CDR1 as MNHEY and CDR2 as SVGAGI. The V and J ends lost 2 bases and 2 bases respectively, with 10 bases between them. This CDR3 is built from 14 residues.

The sample holds a few counts of this clonotype. The junction departs from the called germline gene at one end, perhaps through a read error. This chain links TRBV5-1 with TRBJ1-1, with D tentatively TRBD1 (5 bases). Germline V gene data show CDR1 as SGHRS and CDR2 as YFSETQ. The CDR3 contains 15 residues. The CDR3 nucleotides read TGCGCCGGCAGCCCCCTCACTCAGGGGAACACTGAAGCTTTCTTT. Translating it yields CAGSPLTQGNTEAFF. The variable domain in full, with the rest retrieved from reference TRBV5-1 and TRBJ1-1, is KAGVTQTPRYLIKTRGQQVTLSCSPISGHRSVSWYQQTPGQGLQFLFEYFSETQRNKGNFPGRFSGRQFSNSRSEMNVSTLELGDSALYLCAGSPLTQGNTEAFFGQGTRLTVV.

This clonotype has only a few counts. The V call is TRBV7-2, the J call TRBJ2-1; TRBD2 matches 13 bases. There are 16 residues in the CDR3. The trim removed 5 bases at V and 3 bases at J, leaving 4 bases unmatched. Per germline, CDR1 SGHTA and CDR2 FQGNSA. This chain's CDR3 is CASSGGLAGVYNEQFF. The CDR3 DNA reads TGTGCCAGCAGCGGCGGACTAGCGGGGGTCTACAATGAGCAGTTCTTC.

This chain connects TRBV28 to TRBJ1-1; D may be TRBD1 (6 bases). Germline loops: CDR1 MDHEN, CDR2 SYDVKM. The length of the CDR3 is 14 residues. Deletions cut 8 bases from V and 0 bases from J, with 13 bases between. The CDR3 here is CASGGPRMNTEAFF. CDR3 DNA: TGTGCCAGCGGGGGCCCCCGTATGAACACTGAAGCTTTCTTT.

This clonotype turned up a few times. This sequence joins TRBV7-2 and TRBJ2-1, with 7 bases fitting TRBD2. The CDR3 runs 13 residues. CDR1 and CDR2 from the germline V gene are SGHTA and FQGNSA. V was pared by 5 bases and J by 9 bases, with 7 bases of the junction left unmatched. DNA of the CDR3: TGTGCCAGCAGCCCGACTAGCATTGGTGAGCAGTTCTTC. The encoded protein is CASSPTSIGEQFF.

The rearrangement links TRBV28 to TRBJ2-4; 11 nucleotides agree with TRBD1. The DNA end favors TRBJ2-7, so the J call may be wrong. Germline lookup yields CDR1 MDHEN and CDR2 SYDVKM. CDR3 length equals 14 residues. CDR3: CASSLQGQGGEQYF. The CDR3 DNA reads as TGTGCCAGCAGTCTCCAGGGACAGGGGGGCGAGCAGTACTTC.

This clonotype has just a few counts. The chain uses TRBV10-3 and TRBJ1-6, with D maybe TRBD1 (5 bases). CDR1 and CDR2 from the germline V gene are ENHRY and SYGVKD. V was shortened by 1 base and J by 7 bases, with 11 bases between the two germline ends. The CDR3 is made up of 15 amino acids. The CDR3: CAISEWSTGNSPLHF. The DNA of the CDR3 is TGTGCCATCAGTGAGTGGAGCACAGGAAATTCACCCCTCCACTTT.

In this sample, this clonotype turned up once. The V gene is TRBV12-3 or TRBV12-4, the J gene TRBJ2-5; the match to TRBD2 covers 11 bases. Trimming cost V 3 bases and J 11 bases; bases outside gene matches: 11. The length of the CDR3 is 15 residues. The CDR3 loop is CASSLIAGGHNEQYF. Written as DNA, the CDR3 is TGTGCCAGCAGTTTGATAGCGGGAGGGCACAATGAGCAGTACTTC.

The table lists this clonotype with a few counts. The rearrangement uses TRBV20-1 and TRBJ2-1, with 11 positions matching TRBD2. CDR3 length: 15 amino acids. With 2 bases clipped from V and 8 bases from J, the junction kept 8 bases outside the gene matches. CDR1 and CDR2 (germline): DFQATT, SNEGSKA (reference sequence). The CDR3 here is CSARLAGGPWDEQFF. CDR3 nucleotides: TGCAGTGCTAGACTAGCGGGGGGCCCCTGGGATGAGCAGTTCTTC.

V usage is TRBV11-1 and J usage is TRBJ2-5, with a possible D match to TRBD1 (6 bases). Germline V lookup: CDR1 SGHAT, CDR2 FQDESV (reference sequence). V gave up 0 bases and J gave up 0 bases, with 14 bases separating them. This CDR3 is built from 17 residues. CDR3 in DNA: TGTGCCAGCAGCTTAGCGTCAAGGACAGCCTACCAAGAGACCCAGTACTTC. This gives the protein CASSLASRTAYQETQYF.

A few counts support this clonotype. The chain employs TRBV29-1 and TRBJ1-1; a weak D match, TRBD1 (6 bases). From germline, CDR1 is SQVTM and CDR2 ANQGSEA. V lost 6 bases to trimming and J lost 4 bases, with 15 bases between them. The CDR3 consists of 13 residues. Here the CDR3 DNA reads TGCAGCGTCCGGGAAGGGGGGAGCACTGAAGCTTTCTTT. Protein product: CSVREGGSTEAFF.

This clonotype was counted only a few times. The chain combines TRBV7-9 with TRBJ1-2; maybe TRBD1 (5 bases). Germline assignment: CDR1 SEHNR and CDR2 FQNEAQ (reference sequence). Trimming removed 5 bases at V and 4 bases at J, with 14 bases between. The length of the CDR3 is 14 residues. CDR3 DNA: TGTGCCAGCAGCCCGGAAGAAGGGGCCTATGGCTACACCTTC. It encodes CASSPEEGAYGYTF.

The chain links TRBV13 to TRBJ2-5; D is unresolved. The CDR3 has 15 amino acids. Germline assignment: CDR1 PRHDT and CDR2 FYEKMQ (reference sequence). Deletions cut 3 bases from V and 2 bases from J, with 13 bases between. DNA of the CDR3: TGTGCCAGCAGCTTTGGTAGGGCACAACAAGAGACCCAGTACTTC. It translates to CASSFGRAQQETQYF.

A few counts support this clonotype. CDR3 bases: TGTGCCAGCAGCCCCGGGACTTCCGGGGTTGAGCAGTACTTC. It specifies CASSPGTSGVEQYF. The chain joins TRBV3-1 to TRBJ2-7; a possible D gene is TRBD2 (6 bases). Trimming left V 4 bases short and J 7 bases short, with 17 bases between. The CDR3 is made up of 14 amino acids. Germline assignment: CDR1 LGHDT and CDR2 YNNKEL (reference sequence).